This TCR beta chain was identified during a study of T cells after yellow fever vaccination. Study outcomes and limitations: After the booster, approximately 95% of CD4 and 75% to 90% of CD8 primary-response clones were re-detected. Among all clonotypes, a small share was observed in both CD4 and CD8 compartments. It was the secondary response that reached its peak faster, day 5 versus 15, but it was weaker.

In making TCR cDNA, 5'RACE template switching added a universal primer site and UMIs to it. TCRdb reprocessed the 5' RACE reads via MiXCR and lists one record per CDR3 protein. Here the sample spans some 400,000 distinct CDR3 sequences, more than 5.5% being singletons. Notes on this clonotype: What it recognizes is unknown.

The ends lost 3 bases at V and 7 bases at J; junction bases unmatched: 5. The CDR3 has 15 amino acids. CDR1 is SGHTA and CDR2 is FQGNSA in the germline V gene. The source of this sequence is a man aged 25 to 40 who received the YFV17D yellow fever vaccine. The source material was PBMCs, sampled 5 days after the yellow fever booster vaccination. The chain has TRBV7-2 and TRBJ1-5; TRBD1 matches 11 bases. The CDR3 reads CASSLRTGGEQPQHF. The DNA of the CDR3 is TGTGCCAGCAGCTTGAGGACAGGGGGCGAACAGCCCCAGCATTTT.